Reported below is one TCR beta chain. Germline-derived CDR1 and CDR2 are SGHRS and YFSETQ. The CDR3 contains 16 residues. J lost 3 bases, V lost 4 bases, and 9 bases had no gene match. The record originates from a study of blood T cell repertoires in COVID-19. Study-level information: Whether acute or convalescent, the COVID-19 samples came from the United States, Italy and Spain. Sources were T cells, B-cell-depleted T cells, or PBMCs; the material itself was cDNA or gDNA.

Libraries were prepared by immunoSEQ multiplex PCR; TCRdb keeps only in-frame clonotypes and omits some of them. The repertoire holds 250,000 to 300,000 clones, 80% to 90% seen once, with more than 9.5% in the top ten. The sequencing sample was made of peripheral blood. The chain combines TRBV5-1 with TRBJ2-3; 9 bases map to TRBD2. The receptor was isolated from an older woman with acute or convalescent COVID-19. CDR3 region: CASSPLGGGETDTQYF. DNA of the CDR3: TGCGCCAGCAGCCCGTTGGGCGGGGGGGAAACAGATACGCAGTATTTT.